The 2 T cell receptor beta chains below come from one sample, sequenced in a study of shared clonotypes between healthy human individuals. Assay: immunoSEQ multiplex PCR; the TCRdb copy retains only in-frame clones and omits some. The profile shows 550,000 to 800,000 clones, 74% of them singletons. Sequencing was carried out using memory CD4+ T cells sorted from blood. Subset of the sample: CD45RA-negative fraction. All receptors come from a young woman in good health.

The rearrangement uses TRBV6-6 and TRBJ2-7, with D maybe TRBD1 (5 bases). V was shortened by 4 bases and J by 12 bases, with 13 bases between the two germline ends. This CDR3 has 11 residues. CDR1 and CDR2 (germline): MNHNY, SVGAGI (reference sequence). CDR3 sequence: CASSSGQGWYF. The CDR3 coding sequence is TGTGCCAGCAGTTCCGGGCAGGGATGGTACTTC.

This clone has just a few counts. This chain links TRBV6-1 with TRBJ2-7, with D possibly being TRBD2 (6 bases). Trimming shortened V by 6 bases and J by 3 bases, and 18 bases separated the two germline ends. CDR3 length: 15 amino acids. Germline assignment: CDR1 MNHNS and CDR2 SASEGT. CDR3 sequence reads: CASRTGTSNYYEQYF. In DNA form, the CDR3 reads TGTGCCAGCAGGACCGGGACTTCCAACTACTACGAGCAGTACTTC.